This T cell receptor beta chain was recorded in a study of cytomegalovirus exposure and HLA in healthy donors. Use of 60 Vbeta and 13 Jbeta primers characterized the PCR. Repertoires were generated with immunoSEQ multiplex PCR, while TCRdb's copy carries only in-frame clones and drops some. The table shows 150,000 to 200,000 clones, with around 77% occurring only once. This TCR came from a woman younger than 45 in good health and CMV-seronegative. Sequenced input: PBMCs.

The CDR3 nucleotides are TGCGCCAGCAGCCCCCCGGTGGGGACTAGTGAGACCCAGTACTTC. Translated, it gives CASSPPVGTSETQYF. This chain uses TRBV5-1 with TRBJ2-5; 8 nucleotides align to TRBD2. The CDR3 covers 15 residues. Trimming cost V 4 bases and J 5 bases; bases outside gene matches: 10. Germline V gene lookup returns CDR1 SGHRS and CDR2 YFSETQ.